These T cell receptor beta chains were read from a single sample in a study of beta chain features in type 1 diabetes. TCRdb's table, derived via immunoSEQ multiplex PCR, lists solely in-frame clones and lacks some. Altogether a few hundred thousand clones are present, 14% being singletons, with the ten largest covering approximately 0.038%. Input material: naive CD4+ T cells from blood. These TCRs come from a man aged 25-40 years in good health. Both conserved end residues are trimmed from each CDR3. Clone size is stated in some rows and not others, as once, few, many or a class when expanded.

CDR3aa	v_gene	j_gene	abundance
SVTPGGGGTDTQY	TRBV29-1	TRBJ2-3	.
ASSPGTSGGTRETQY	TRBV9	TRBJ2-5	few
ASSRTRDYQETQY	TRBV4-3	TRBJ2-5	.
ASSLRDRGLQETQY	TRBV11-3	TRBJ2-5	.
SVGSSKETQY	TRBV29-1	TRBJ2-5	.
ASSQVNGRGLTGELF	TRBV4-1	TRBJ2-2	few
AWTRSPGTSGGRYTQY	TRBV30	TRBJ2-3	.
ASSDGTGFTGELF	TRBV19	TRBJ2-2	.
ASSADRNTEAF	TRBV9	TRBJ1-1	.
SVESGNTIY	TRBV29-1	TRBJ1-3	.
ASSRGLAGNTDTQY	TRBV7-2	TRBJ2-3	.
ASSVGPNSYEQY	TRBV9	TRBJ2-7	.
ASSWDRVGHEQY	TRBV4-1	TRBJ2-7	once